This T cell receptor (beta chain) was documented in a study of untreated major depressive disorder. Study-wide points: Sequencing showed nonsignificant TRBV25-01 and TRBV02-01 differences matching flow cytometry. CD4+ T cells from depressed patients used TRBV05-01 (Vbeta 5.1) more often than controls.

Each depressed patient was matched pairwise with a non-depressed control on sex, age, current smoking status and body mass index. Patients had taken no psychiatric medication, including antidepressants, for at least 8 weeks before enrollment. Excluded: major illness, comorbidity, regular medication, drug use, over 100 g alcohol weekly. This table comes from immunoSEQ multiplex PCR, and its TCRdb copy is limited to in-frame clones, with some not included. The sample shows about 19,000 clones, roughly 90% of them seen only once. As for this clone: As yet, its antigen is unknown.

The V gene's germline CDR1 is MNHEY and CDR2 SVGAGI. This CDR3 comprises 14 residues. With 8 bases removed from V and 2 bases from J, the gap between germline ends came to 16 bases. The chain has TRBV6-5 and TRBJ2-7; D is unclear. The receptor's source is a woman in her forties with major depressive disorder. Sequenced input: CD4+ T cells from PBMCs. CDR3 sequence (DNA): TGTGCCAGCTCTACGAAGGCCGGTCCCTACGAGCAGTACGTC. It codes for CASSTKAGPYEQYV.